This TCR beta chain originates from a study of blood T cell repertoires in COVID-19. As for the study in general: Samples taken during acute and convalescent COVID-19 were collected in the United States, Italy and Spain. The cDNA or gDNA used as material had been derived from T cells, B-cell-depleted T cells, or PBMCs.

This CDR3 region has 13 residues. V was clipped by 5 bases and J by 5 bases, with 13 bases between them. Per the germline V gene, CDR1 is SGHDT and CDR2 is YYEEEE. How the authors handled the data: Reference gene primers were amplified, and this amplification served to estimate nucleated cell counts. Repertoires were generated with immunoSEQ multiplex PCR, while TCRdb's copy carries only in-frame clones and drops some. V, J and clone size are those of that table, while D and trimming were read from the DNA. Here the sample spans roughly 230,000 clones, roughly nine tenths being singletons. The TCR originated in a man aged 70 or older with acute or convalescent COVID-19. Sequencing input: peripheral blood. This chain uses TRBV5-6 with TRBJ1-1; D call uncertain. The CDR3 DNA follows: TGTGCCAGCAGGATATACTCGGGGACTGAAGCTTTCTTT. Its translation is CASRIYSGTEAFF.